The next 19 T cell receptor beta chains were all read from a single sample in a study of OX40 agonist ivuxolimab in advanced cancers. This table comes from immunoSEQ multiplex PCR, and its TCRdb copy is limited to in-frame clones, with some not included. The table lists around 23,000 clones, 80% to 90% of them singletons. Sequencing used CD4+ or CD8+ T cells sorted from blood, obtained in a trial of the OX40 agonist ivuxolimab. The source is an adult with an advanced solid tumor such as melanoma, head and neck, liver or kidney cancer.

V and J are TRBV27 and TRBJ2-1, with TRBD1 identical over 8 bases. V was clipped by 3 bases and J by 5 bases; unmatched bases: 6. The CDR3 runs to 15 residues. Germline V CDR1 and CDR2: MNHEY, SMNVEV (reference sequence). The CDR3 DNA reads TGTGCCAGCAGTTTCTATACAGGGGGTGACAATGAGCAGTTCTTC. Encoded protein: CASSFYTGGDNEQFF.

J is TRBJ2-7 and V is TRBV27; D not resolved. From germline, CDR1 is MNHEY and CDR2 SMNVEV (reference sequence). This CDR3 spans 13 amino acids. Trimming left V 0 bases short and J 6 bases short, with 9 bases between. CDR3 loop: CASSLSAGVEQYF. In nucleotides, the CDR3 is TGTGCCAGCAGTTTATCTGCAGGAGTCGAGCAGTACTTC.

This rearrangement joins TRBV4-3 to TRBJ2-1; D remains unclear. The germline gives CDR1 LGHNA, CDR2 YSLEER. The CDR3 loop spans 13 amino acids. V gave up 0 bases and J gave up 7 bases, with 7 bases separating them. The CDR3 bases are TGCGCCAGCAGCCAAGATGCTTATAATGAGCAGTTCTTC. Its translation: CASSQDAYNEQFF.

The rearrangement uses TRBV19 and TRBJ1-4; 7 bases agree with TRBD1. Germline CDR1 is LNHDA and CDR2 is SQIVND (reference sequence). Trimming removed 6 bases from V and 5 bases from J; junction bases left unmatched: 6. The CDR3 consists of 14 residues. The CDR3 is CASRRGQKNEKLFF. The DNA for the CDR3 is TGTGCCAGTAGGAGGGGGCAGAAGAATGAAAAACTGTTTTTT.

This clone is a singleton in its sample. The V and J genes are TRBV9 and TRBJ2-1; weak D call: TRBD1 (6 bases). V was clipped by 0 bases and J by 4 bases, with 11 bases between them. Germline V gene data show CDR1 as SGDLS and CDR2 as YYNGEE. The CDR3 contains 15 residues. CDR3 coding DNA: TGTGCCAGCAGCGTAGTACAGGGTGGGTACAATGAGCAGTTCTTC. Amino acid sequence: CASSVVQGGYNEQFF. The whole variable domain, filled in from reference TRBV9 and TRBJ2-1, reads DSGVTQTPKHLITATGQRVTLRCSPRSGDLSVYWYQQSLDQGLQFLIQYYNGEERAKGNILERFSAQQFPDLHSELNLSSLELGDSALYFCASSVVQGGYNEQFFGPGTRLTVL.

The genes are TRBV27 and TRBJ2-2; D is undetermined. Germline-derived CDR1 and CDR2 are MNHEY and SMNVEV (reference sequence). The CDR3 sequence is 14 residues long. V was pared by 7 bases and J by 3 bases, with 12 bases between. The CDR3: CASTHRKDTGELFF. Here the CDR3 DNA reads TGTGCCAGCACTCATCGAAAAGACACCGGGGAGCTGTTTTTT.

This rearrangement joins TRBV7-6 to TRBJ2-2; TRBD1 matches at 7 bases. The CDR3 consists of 15 residues. CDR1 SGHVS and CDR2 FNYEAQ come from the germline V gene. The J segment lost 0 bases and the V segment lost 3 bases, leaving 1 base of the junction unmatched. The CDR3 DNA reads TGTGCCAGCAGCTTTACAGGGGCGAACACCGGGGAGCTGTTTTTT. It encodes CASSFTGANTGELFF.

The chain joins TRBV7-9 to TRBJ2-1, with 9 bases that match TRBD2. CDR1 SEHNR and CDR2 FQNEAQ come from the germline V gene (reference sequence). This CDR3 has 17 amino acids. Losses at the gene ends were 5 bases for V and 4 bases for J; bases not matched to a gene: 12. DNA for the CDR3: TGTGCCAGCAGCCCACGCCCCGGACTAGCGCCTTACAATGAGCAGTTCTTC. Its translation: CASSPRPGLAPYNEQFF.

This clone was counted a few times. The genes are TRBV29-1 and TRBJ2-7; TRBD2 agrees at 7 bases. The CDR3 runs to 15 residues. V gave up 2 bases and J gave up 2 bases; unmatched junction bases: 9. Germline lookup yields CDR1 SQVTM and CDR2 ANQGSEA. The CDR3, as DNA: TGCAGCGTTGAATACACGAGCGGGAAACCCTACGAGCAGTACTTC. Protein: CSVEYTSGKPYEQYF.

The chain employs TRBV10-3 and TRBJ2-1; 9 positions agree with TRBD2. This CDR3 spans 14 amino acids. V lost 7 bases and J lost 4; bases outside the gene matches: 5. Germline assignment: CDR1 ENHRY and CDR2 SYGVKD. The CDR3 loop reads CAIKGLAGYNEQFF. DNA for the CDR3: TGTGCCATCAAGGGACTAGCCGGGTACAATGAGCAGTTCTTC.

In this sample, this clone turned up once. The rearrangement uses TRBV29-1 and TRBJ2-5; D is uncertain. Germline V gene lookup returns CDR1 SQVTM and CDR2 ANQGSEA. This CDR3 region has 12 residues. V lost 2 bases, J lost 5 bases, and 9 bases lay in between. CDR3 in DNA: TGCAGCGTTGAACAGGAACTTGAGACCCAGTACTTC. Protein product: CSVEQELETQYF.

There are a few counts of this clone. The DNA of the CDR3 is TGTGCCTGCCGACCCTTTCCCCCGAACGAGCAGTACTTC. Translated: CACRPFPPNEQYF. J is TRBJ2-7 and V is TRBV6-1; D ambiguous. Germline CDR1 and CDR2: MNHNS and SASEGT. Between the trimmed V and J ends, which lost 11 bases and 5 bases, there was a span of 19 bases. This CDR3 comprises 13 residues.

This clone was counted once. The chain combines TRBV4-2 with TRBJ2-7; possible D gene TRBD2, 6 bases. V lost 1 base and J 3 bases, leaving 19 bases between the germline ends. CDR3 length: 17 residues. Germline V gives CDR1 LGHNA, CDR2 YNFKEQ. The CDR3 nucleotides are TGTGCCAGCAGCCAAGTCCCCATTAATGGGGAGGACTACGAGCAGTACTTC. Translated: CASSQVPINGEDYEQYF.

In this sample, this clone turned up once. This chain connects TRBV7-9 to TRBJ2-1; possible D gene TRBD2, 5 bases. Germline V gene lookup returns CDR1 SEHNR and CDR2 FQNEAQ (reference sequence). The V end lost 1 base, the J end lost 3 bases, and 7 bases lay between the germline ends. The CDR3 has 14 residues. CDR3 coding DNA: TGTGCCAGCAGCTTAGTCGGGGACTACAATGAGCAGTTCTTC. It specifies CASSLVGDYNEQFF.

The rearrangement links TRBV6-5 to TRBJ2-5; 8 nucleotides align to TRBD1. This CDR3 is built from 13 residues. The germline V gene encodes CDR1 MNHEY and CDR2 SVGAGI. V lost 6 bases, J lost 5 bases, and 5 bases stayed unmatched. CDR3 residues: CASSSGGKETQYF. In DNA form, the CDR3 reads TGTGCCAGCAGCTCAGGGGGCAAGGAGACCCAGTACTTC.

The V and J genes are TRBV5-4 and TRBJ2-1; D gene unclear. From germline, CDR1 is SGHNT and CDR2 YYREEE (reference sequence). V was shortened by 1 base and J by 6 bases, with 5 bases between the two germline ends. This CDR3 comprises 12 residues. The CDR3 coding sequence is TGTGCCAGCAGCTTGCTGATCAATGAGCAGTTCTTC. Protein product: CASSLLINEQFF. The full variable domain, rest sourced from reference TRBV5-4 and TRBJ2-1, is ETGVTQSPTHLIKTRGQQVTLRCSSQSGHNTVSWYQQALGQGPQFIFQYYREEENGRGNFPPRFSGLQFPNYSSELNVNALELDDSALYLCASSLLINEQFFGPGTRLTVL.

The V call is TRBV12-2, the J call TRBJ2-7; TRBD1, as called in the table, went unchecked against the DNA. TRBV12-2 is shown as a pseudogene. The CDR3 extends over 13 amino acids. The CDR3 DNA follows: TGTGCAAGTCGCTCTGGACAGGGCTACGAGCAGTACTTC. Protein product: CASRSGQGYEQYF.

The V call is TRBV5-1, the J call TRBJ2-6, with 8 bases that match TRBD2. V dropped 1 base and J dropped 0; count of bases not matched to a gene: 6. CDR3 length equals 18 residues. Per the germline V gene, CDR1 is SGHRS and CDR2 is YFSETQ. The CDR3, as DNA: TGCGCCAGCAGCTTGAGGTTAGCGGGGATCTCTGGGGCCAACGTCCTGACTTTC. It translates to CASSLRLAGISGANVLTF. The full variable domain, rest sourced from reference TRBV5-1 and TRBJ2-6, is KAGVTQTPRYLIKTRGQQVTLSCSPISGHRSVSWYQQTPGQGLQFLFEYFSETQRNKGNFPGRFSGRQFSNSRSEMNVSTLELGDSALYLCASSLRLAGISGANVLTFGAGSRLTVL.

The V gene is TRBV29-1, the J gene TRBJ2-1; 7 bases line up with TRBD1. V trimming: 3 bases; J trimming: 9 bases; junction bases outside the gene matches: 8. The CDR3 is made up of 13 amino acids. Germline lookup yields CDR1 SQVTM and CDR2 ANQGSEA. The CDR3 DNA follows: TGCAGCGTTGATGACAGGGAATTGGCTGAGCAGTTCTTC. Its protein product is CSVDDRELAEQFF.